The TCR beta chain under discussion was sequenced for a study of blood T cells in healthy people across ages (dated by TCRdb to about 2015). General notes on the study: In model experiments, template switching captured about one uniquely barcoded TCR beta cDNA molecule for every two T cells. To track age-related changes in TCR beta repertoire diversity, the study relied on deep sequencing normalized with unique cDNA molecular identifiers. Donors were grouped into four age groups: young (average roughly 15 years), middle-aged (39), aged (around 60) and long-lived (just over 80). To avoid experimental bias, donors of different ages were spread randomly across the sequencing lanes. The study analyzed two additional independent replicas of 1 million unique cDNA reads from the same blood draw for two donors, one aged 18 to 30 and one aged 80 or older.

General study outcomes and caveats: Observed TCR beta diversity correlated strongly with the percentage of naive T cells measured by flow cytometry. Compared with the aged group, the long-lived group had more naive CD4+ T cells, fewer expanded clones and increased TCR diversity, suggesting age selection. As age increased, observed TCR beta diversity per million T cells dropped in a roughly linear way, and a significant reduction was already evident by age 40. Because donor CMV infection status was unknown, age-related changes in expanded clonotypes were potentially confounded. Estimates of total diversity based on one million sequenced T cells were regarded as lower bounds and as underestimates. Because profiling used bulk unsorted PBMCs, naive and antigen-experienced compartments could not be compared conclusively.

The library was prepared using 5' RACE. The run used an Illumina HiSeq 2500. A second roughly 6 to 12 cycle PCR used a sample-barcoded 5' primer and a J-beta primer mix. A template-switch 5' adaptor carrying 12 random nucleotides introduced a unique molecular identifier onto each TCR beta cDNA molecule. Each sample yielded at least 2.5 million CDR3-containing paired-end reads. All of the RNA was converted into first-strand cDNA using the Mint cDNA synthesis kit, with a TRBC-specific oligonucleotide serving as the primer. After uracil-DNA glycosylase treatment, a first 18-cycle PCR used universal primers M1SS and BC2_uni_R on all cDNA. Concerning the study's data processing: Each sample was normalized by randomly selecting 1 million high-quality reads, each carrying a distinct molecular identifier. Instead of being binned into consensus sequences, reads that shared molecular identifiers were thrown out. MiTCR, run with a Q25 quality threshold and the strictest error-elimination algorithm, handled CDR3 identification, clonotype clustering and error correction. A nonparametric unseen species model with Euler transformation was used to estimate a lower bound on total TCR beta diversity. The raw public data were reprocessed by TCRdb itself: fastp quality trimming at Q25, MiXCR clonotype calling, in-frame beta chains only. Rows are combined by CDR3 protein, so each entry shows the most common genes and DNA. These V and J calls are TCRdb output, not the study's own analysis. For this sample there are under 2,000,000 distinct CDR3 sequences; 40% to 55% appear just once. Of the sample, approximately 2.1% falls within the top ten clones.

V lost 4 bases and J lost 5 bases; the stretch between them is 7 bases long. Measured from the cysteine to the phenylalanine, the CDR3 is 12 residues long. CDR3 DNA only is kept here, 36 bases in frame from base 1. CDR1 MNHEY and CDR2 SMNVEV were looked up in the germline V gene (reference sequence). Systemically healthy Caucasian individuals from Russia, around 38 in total and aged about 6 to 90 years, were included as donors. Each donor gave ten milliliters of peripheral blood, collected into EDTA-treated Vacutainer tubes. Ficoll-Paque density-gradient centrifugation was used to isolate PBMCs, with at least 6 million obtained per sample. Trizol reagent was used to extract total RNA from the PBMCs, yielding at least 5.5 micrograms per sample. For every donor, an aliquot of PBMCs went through flow cytometry to measure the percentages of naive CD45RAhigh/CD27high T cells. With regard to this clonotype: Its antigen target is currently unknown. No base quality information exists; no much larger clone differs at one position.

The chain employs TRBV27 and TRBJ2-3, with the D gene uncertain. Material for sequencing was blood. The origin of this receptor is a woman aged 40 to 55 in good health. The sequence in DNA is TGTGCCAGCAGTTCCAGGCAAGATACGCAGTATTTT. It encodes CASSSRQDTQYF.